A single sample gave rise to the 10 T cell receptor beta chains below, sequenced in a study of T cells in Graves' hyperthyroidism and ophthalmopathy. From RNA transcripts, TCR beta CDR3 regions were amplified. With the HTBI primer set, the TCR CDR3 went through a first round of RT-PCR. TCRdb used MiXCR to reprocess the multiplex PCR reads, holding one entry per CDR3 protein. Of a few hundred thousand distinct CDR3 sequences listed, approximately 49% are singletons. Sequenced: peripheral blood or thyroid tissue (not recorded which). The receptors were gathered from an adult woman with Graves' disease, either hyperthyroidism or ophthalmopathy (not recorded which).

This clonotype came up a few times. This chain connects TRBV18 to TRBJ2-5; tentatively, D is TRBD1 (5 bases). The CDR3 runs to 14 residues. The germline CDR1 and CDR2 sequences are KGHSH and LQKENI. Deletions cut 1 base from V and 2 bases from J, with 8 bases between. In DNA form, the CDR3 reads TGTGCCAGCTCACCACTCAGGGATCAAGAGACCCAGTACTTC. Its protein product is CASSPLRDQETQYF.

The rearrangement uses TRBV29-1 and TRBJ1-1, with D maybe TRBD1 (6 bases). V was pared by 7 bases and J by 3 bases, with 15 bases between. The CDR3 covers 13 residues. Germline V gene data show CDR1 as SQVTM and CDR2 as ANQGSEA. The CDR3 loop reads CSANRARDTEAFF. DNA for the CDR3: TGCAGCGCCAACAGGGCTCGGGACACTGAAGCTTTCTTT. Full variable domain (outside the CDR3, taken from reference TRBV29-1 and TRBJ1-1): SAVISQKPSRDICQRGTSLTIQCQVDSQVTMMFWYRQQPGQSLTLIATANQGSEATYESGFVIDKFPISRPNLTFSTLTVSNMSPEDSSIYLCSANRARDTEAFFGQGTRLTVV.

The sample holds a few counts of this clonotype. V gene TRBV7-2 combines with J gene TRBJ2-6; D uncertain. Between the trimmed V and J ends, which lost 7 bases and 2 bases, there was a span of 9 bases. The CDR3 totals 14 residues. Per germline, CDR1 SGHTA and CDR2 FQGNSA. CDR3 sequence reads: CASTPLAGANVLTF. The DNA of the CDR3 is TGTGCCAGCACCCCCTTAGCTGGGGCCAACGTCCTGACTTTC.

This clonotype was seen ten or more times. The chain combines TRBV7-6 with TRBJ1-4; 7 positions match TRBD1. The CDR3 spans 15 residues. V was clipped by 3 bases and J by 2 bases; unmatched bases: 3. In germline, CDR1 is SGHVS, CDR2 FNYEAQ. In nucleotides, the CDR3 is TGTGCCAGCAGCTTGCAGACAGGGACTAATGAAAAACTGTTTTTT. Residues: CASSLQTGTNEKLFF.

In this sample, this clonotype turned up many times. The chain combines TRBV29-1 with TRBJ2-5, with a possible D match to TRBD1 (5 bases). The germline V gene encodes CDR1 SQVTM and CDR2 ANQGSEA. The V and J ends lost 3 bases and 2 bases respectively, with 16 bases between them. The CDR3 length is 15 residues. The CDR3: CSVEFFQGSQETQYF. Written as DNA, the CDR3 is TGCAGCGTTGAGTTTTTTCAGGGTTCTCAAGAGACCCAGTACTTC.

CDR3 residues: CASSLGGVENYGYTF. Here the CDR3 DNA reads TGTGCCAGCAGCTTAGGAGGGGTTGAGAACTATGGCTACACCTTC. The chain joins TRBV7-9 to TRBJ1-2, with a tentative D call TRBD1 (5 bases). The germline V gene has CDR1 SEHNR and CDR2 FQNEAQ (reference sequence). This CDR3 contains 15 residues. The germline V and J ends were trimmed by 1 base and 2 bases, with 11 bases remaining between them.

With respect to this clonotype: Lacking the conserved final phenylalanine or tryptophan, this CDR3 likely reflects a read error. V is TRBV10-3 and J is TRBJ2-7, with TRBD2 matching over 7 bases. Per the germline V gene, CDR1 is ENHRY and CDR2 is SYGVKD. V dropped 3 bases and J dropped 6; count of bases not matched to a gene: 8. This CDR3 is 14 amino acids long. CDR3 sequence (DNA): TGTGCCATCAGTGATTTGGGGGGGAACTCCGAGCAGTACTCC. Amino acids: CAISDLGGNSEQYS.

This clonotype was observed many times. CDR3 nucleotides: TGTGCCAGCAGCTTTACCGACGGAGATTCACCCCTCCACTTT. Its protein product is CASSFTDGDSPLHF. The gene calls are TRBV11-2 and TRBJ1-6; D unresolved. The CDR3 loop spans 14 amino acids. Trimming removed 3 bases at V and 8 bases at J, with 11 bases between. CDR1 SGHAT and CDR2 FQNNGV come from the germline V gene.

Details on this clonotype: A single base separates this from a much larger clone, so it may be a read error. V is TRBV14 and J is TRBJ2-7; D may be TRBD1 (6 bases). Germline CDR1 SGHDN, CDR2 FVKESK. The CDR3 runs 13 residues. V was cut by 1 base and J by 6 bases, with 10 bases left in between. The CDR3 DNA is TGTGCCAGCAGCCAAGTACAGGGTCTCGAGCAGTACTTC. Its translation is CASSQVQGLEQYF.

The V and J genes are TRBV6-4 and TRBJ1-2; the D is unclear. CDR1 is MRHNA, CDR2 SNTAGT, per germline. V was shortened by 7 bases and J by 7 bases, with 13 bases between the two germline ends. CDR3 length equals 12 residues. The CDR3 reads CASKVSCGGYTF. The CDR3 DNA is TGTGCCAGCAAAGTATCCTGTGGTGGCTACACCTTC.